The clone carrying this T cell receptor (beta chain) was seen many times. Its antigen is as yet unknown. This record comes from a study of CD8 T cells in ankylosing spondylitis. General study findings and limits: Disease-linked clones reportedly showed significant enrichment in matched ankylosing spondylitis synovial fluid. Reports of some motif variants in reactive arthritis synovial fluid and blood predate this one. Characteristic of ankylosing spondylitis blood, it appeared, was a TCR beta motif comprising fewer than 10 highly homologous variants.

V was trimmed by 0 bases and J by 8 bases, leaving 25 bases between them. CDR1 and CDR2 from the germline V gene are MNHEY and SVGEGT. The CDR3 is 19 residues long. TCRdb re-called the 5' RACE reads through MiXCR, storing one row per CDR3 protein. The data contain approximately 100,000 distinct CDR3 sequences, about 7.7% of them singletons. The specimen was blood, either unsorted or a sorted T cell fraction (not recorded which). The gene calls are TRBV6-2 or TRBV6-3 and TRBJ1-4, with a possible D match to TRBD1 (5 bases). This clonotype was sampled from a male donor with ankylosing spondylitis or in good health (not recorded which). The CDR3 nucleotides are TGTGCCAGCAGTTACTCAACAGGCGCCCGATCTCAGGTTGAGGAAAAACTGTTTTTT. Protein: CASSYSTGARSQVEEKLFF.